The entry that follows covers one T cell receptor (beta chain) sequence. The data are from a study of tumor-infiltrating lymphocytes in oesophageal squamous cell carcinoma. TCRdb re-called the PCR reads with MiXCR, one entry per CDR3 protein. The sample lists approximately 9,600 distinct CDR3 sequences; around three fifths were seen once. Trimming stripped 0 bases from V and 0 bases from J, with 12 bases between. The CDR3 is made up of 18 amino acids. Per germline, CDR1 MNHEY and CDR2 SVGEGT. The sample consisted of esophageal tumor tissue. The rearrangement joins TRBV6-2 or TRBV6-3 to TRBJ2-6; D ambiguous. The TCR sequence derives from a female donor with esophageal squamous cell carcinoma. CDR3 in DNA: TGTGCCAGCAGTTACTCGAGGTCGTTCCGCTCTGGGGCCAACGTCCTGACTTTC. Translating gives CASSYSRSFRSGANVLTF.